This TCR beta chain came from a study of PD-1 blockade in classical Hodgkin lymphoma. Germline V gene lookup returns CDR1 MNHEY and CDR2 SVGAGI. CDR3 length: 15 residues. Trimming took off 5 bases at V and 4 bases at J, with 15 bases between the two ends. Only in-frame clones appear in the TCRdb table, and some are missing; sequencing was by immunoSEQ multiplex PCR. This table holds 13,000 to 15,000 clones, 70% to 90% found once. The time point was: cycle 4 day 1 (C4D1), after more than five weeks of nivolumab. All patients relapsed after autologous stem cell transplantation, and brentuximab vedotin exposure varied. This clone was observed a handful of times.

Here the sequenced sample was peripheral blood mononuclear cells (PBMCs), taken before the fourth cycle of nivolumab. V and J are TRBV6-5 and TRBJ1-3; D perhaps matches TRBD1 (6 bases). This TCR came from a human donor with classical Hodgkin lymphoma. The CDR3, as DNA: TGTGCCAGCAGTGGGGGGGACACCCGAGGAAACACCATATATTTT. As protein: CASSGGDTRGNTIYF.